The rows below give T cell receptor beta chains drawn from one sample of a study of blood T cell repertoires in COVID-19. The protocol was immunoSEQ multiplex PCR, while the TCRdb copy is restricted to in-frame clones and leaves out a portion. The sample lists around 180,000 clones; roughly 81% were seen once. The sequenced material came from peripheral blood. The receptors here all came from an elderly woman with COVID-19, enrolled during active disease. The CDR3 runs from the conserved cysteine through the conserved F or W. The order of the fields is D gene, J gene, V gene, CDR3 protein. D genes are given only for firm matches.

>.|TRBJ1-1|TRBV6-6
CASSPGQVKTEAFF
>.|TRBJ2-7|TRBV11-2
CASSTMTASYEQYF
>.|TRBJ2-2|TRBV25-1
CASNLGTGELFF
>TRBD2|TRBJ2-7|TRBV27
CASSLFSPDPGLAHHEQYF
>.|TRBJ1-5|TRBV6-5
CASSNGQLSNQPQHF
>TRBD2|TRBJ2-7|TRBV2
CASGGAGGAYEQYF
>TRBD2|TRBJ2-7|TRBV5-6
CASSLGVAGAYEQYF
>TRBD1|TRBJ2-2|TRBV20-1
CSANDYRGATGELFF
>.|TRBJ1-4|TRBV6-5
CASTLSGGEKLFF
>.|TRBJ1-5|TRBV6-5
CASRSDRNQPQHF
>TRBD2|TRBJ2-1|TRBV5-1
CASSPIERGSYNEQFF
>TRBD2|TRBJ2-5|TRBV4-1
CASSQEAERGWETQYF
>TRBD1|TRBJ2-7|TRBV7-9
CASSLAGQGPVEQYF
>.|TRBJ2-5|TRBV3-1/TRBV3-2
CASSQDTVQAGINF
>TRBD2|TRBJ2-7|TRBV7-9
CASSLGLADYEQYF
>.|TRBJ1-6|TRBV13
CASRDGRGSPLHF
>TRBD2|TRBJ2-2|TRBV6-1
CASSGGLAGWAANTGELFF
>.|TRBJ2-1|TRBV24-1
CATGSRDTEQFF
>.|TRBJ2-2|TRBV7-9
CASSPPGSLRNGELFF
>.|TRBJ2-2|TRBV5-1
CASSGPGSMGGELFF
>TRBD1|TRBJ1-2|TRBV28
CASSPRTGGGFYGYTF
>TRBD2|TRBJ2-1|TRBV7-2
CASSLGLVGFNEQFF
>TRBD1|TRBJ2-3|TRBV27
CASSRQGAFPDTQYF
>.|TRBJ1-1|TRBV4-1
CASSQDAGANTEAFF
>TRBD1|TRBJ2-4|TRBV7-2
CASSLNGFNDRAKYF
>.|TRBJ1-6|TRBV3-1/TRBV3-2
CASSQDLGLRSPLHF
>.|TRBJ2-2|TRBV2
CASSGANTGELFF
>.|TRBJ1-1|TRBV12-3/TRBV12-4
CASTPRLGTEAFF
>TRBD1|TRBJ2-2|TRBV5-6
CASSYRGQHTGELFF
>.|TRBJ2-1|TRBV6-5
CASSNYGSLYNEQFF
>TRBD1|TRBJ2-4|TRBV10-3
CAISDPGQGLSVLAKNIQYF
>TRBD2|TRBJ2-3|TRBV7-2
CASSFEAGGMTDTQYF
>TRBD1|TRBJ1-1|TRBV23-1
CASRHGTGW
>.|TRBJ1-1|TRBV11-1
CASSRSGRNTEAFF
>.|TRBJ1-2|TRBV28
CASSLWVERINGYTF
>.|TRBJ1-2|TRBV29-1
CSVGATANPVGYTF
>.|TRBJ2-5|TRBV14
CASSQGSVTQYF
>TRBD1|TRBJ2-3|TRBV13
CASSPGQESTDTQYF
>.|TRBJ1-2|TRBV11-1
CASSFDRGYGYTF
>.|TRBJ1-1|TRBV18
CASSRSPEYTEAFF
>.|TRBJ2-1|TRBV7-2
CASSSREAGEQFF
>.|TRBJ2-7|TRBV28
CASSWSSYEQYF
>TRBD1|TRBJ2-7|TRBV28
CASSTPGTGSYEQYF
>TRBD2|TRBJ2-1|TRBV7-9
CASSPRLSGGARNEQFF
>.|TRBJ2-3|TRBV7-9
CASSLGAGLSDTQYF
>.|TRBJ1-1|TRBV29-1
CSVDVSRTEAFF
>.|TRBJ2-2|TRBV5-1
CASSLGQADTGELFF
>.|TRBJ1-1|TRBV27
CASSLTTGLEAFF
>TRBD2|TRBJ2-2|TRBV18
CASSPQPSGGAAGELFF